This T cell receptor (beta chain) was obtained from a study of PD-1 blockade in classical Hodgkin lymphoma. Study information: Patients were infused with nivolumab 3 mg/kg every 2 weeks.

Study-level results: Patients who responded completely had about the same baseline diversity as newly diagnosed patients. CD4+ TCR diversity rose significantly by C4D1, and CD8+ TCR diversity did not.

As to this clone: Its antigen is not identified.

Relapse after autologous stem cell transplantation occurred in every patient, and brentuximab vedotin exposure varied. Data came from immunoSEQ multiplex PCR; TCRdb stores just in-frame clones and leaves some out. The profile shows around 65,000 clones, approximately 89% of them singletons. There are 16 residues in the CDR3. In germline, CDR1 is SGHVS, CDR2 FQNEAQ. V shed 7 bases and J 2 bases; nucleotides not matched to a gene: 9. The sequence was obtained from a human donor with classical Hodgkin lymphoma. The J gene is TRBJ2-1, the V gene TRBV7-8; 9 bases are a match to TRBD1. The input for sequencing was peripheral blood mononuclear cells (PBMCs), taken at baseline. The CDR3 sequence is CASITGTGRAYNEQFF. In DNA form, the CDR3 reads TGTGCCAGCATAACCGGGACAGGGCGAGCCTACAATGAGCAGTTCTTC.